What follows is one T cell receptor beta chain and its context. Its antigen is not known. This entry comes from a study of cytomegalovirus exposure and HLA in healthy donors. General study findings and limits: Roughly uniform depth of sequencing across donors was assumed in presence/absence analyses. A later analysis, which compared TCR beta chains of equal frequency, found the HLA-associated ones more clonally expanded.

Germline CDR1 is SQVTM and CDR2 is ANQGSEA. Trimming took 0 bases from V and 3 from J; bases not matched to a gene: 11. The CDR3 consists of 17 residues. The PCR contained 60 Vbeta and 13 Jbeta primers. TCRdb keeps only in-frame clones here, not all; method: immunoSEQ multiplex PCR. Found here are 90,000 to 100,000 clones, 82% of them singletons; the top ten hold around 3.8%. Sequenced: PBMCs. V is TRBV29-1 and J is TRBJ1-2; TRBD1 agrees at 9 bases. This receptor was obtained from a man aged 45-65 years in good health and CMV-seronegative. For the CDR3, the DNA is TGCAGCGTTGAAGATAACAGGGGGCCGTCTCGGGACTATGGCTACACCTTC. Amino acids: CSVEDNRGPSRDYGYTF. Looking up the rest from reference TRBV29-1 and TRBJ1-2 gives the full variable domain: SAVISQKPSRDICQRGTSLTIQCQVDSQVTMMFWYRQQPGQSLTLIATANQGSEATYESGFVIDKFPISRPNLTFSTLTVSNMSPEDSSIYLCSVEDNRGPSRDYGYTFGSGTRLTVV.